The following is a T cell receptor (beta chain) sequence with its context. The antigen is unknown. TCRdb keeps only in-frame clones here, not all; method: immunoSEQ multiplex PCR. The table lists about 160,000 clones, less than 90% of them singletons. The sample belongs to a study of cytomegalovirus exposure and HLA in healthy donors. This CDR3 region has 16 residues. Points from the study as a whole: Among TCR beta chains, those listed as cytomegalovirus-associated numbered approximately 150. For cytomegalovirus status, the classifier reportedly gave diagnoses with high specificity and sensitivity.

The donors were members of the roughly 120-subject validation cohort (separate from the roughly 680-subject first cohort). Sequenced input: PBMCs. This sequence originates from a man aged 30-40 years in good health and CMV-seropositive. The chain joins TRBV12-2 to TRBJ2-7; the D call of TRBD2 is as the table states it, not checked on the DNA. TRBV12-2 has pseudogene status. CDR3 loop: CASRKTDYTESYEQYF. In DNA, the CDR3 is TGTGCAAGTCGCAAAACCGACTATACCGAATCCTACGAGCAGTACTTC.